Below are 32 T cell receptor beta chains sequenced from a single sample in a study of blood T cell repertoires in COVID-19. Clones were read by immunoSEQ multiplex PCR, and TCRdb kept only the in-frame ones, dropping some. Among some 500,000 clones listed, roughly 89% were seen once. The sequencing input was peripheral blood. All receptors derive from a woman aged 50 to 65 with COVID-19, enrolled during active disease.

This clone came up once. This chain links TRBV18 with TRBJ2-1, with no clear D. Trimming pared 3 bases from V and 5 bases from J, leaving 14 bases between. The CDR3 totals 15 residues. Looked up from germline, CDR1 is KGHSH and CDR2 is LQKENI. As DNA, the CDR3 is TGTGCCAGCTCACCGGTTGTGGCAGCGCACAATGAGCAGTTCTTC. Translated, it gives CASSPVVAAHNEQFF.

This chain links TRBV28 with TRBJ2-1; D gene ambiguous. The CDR3 consists of 11 residues. The germline V gene has CDR1 MDHEN and CDR2 SYDVKM. V was shortened by 8 bases and J by 7 bases, with 9 bases between the two germline ends. In DNA form, the CDR3 reads TGTGCCAGCCTTTCCTTTAATGAGCAGTTCTTC. This sequence encodes CASLSFNEQFF.

V is TRBV29-1 and J is TRBJ2-3; unclear D gene. CDR1 and CDR2 (germline): SQVTM, ANQGSEA. Trimming took 0 bases from V and 0 from J, leaving 10 bases between them. The CDR3 is made up of 15 amino acids. The CDR3 nucleotides read TGCAGCGTTGAAGATACGACTTTTAGCACAGATACGCAGTATTTT. It encodes CSVEDTTFSTDTQYF.

The chain joins TRBV6-5 to TRBJ2-3; no reliable D call. Germline CDR1 reads MNHEY; CDR2 reads SVGAGI. The CDR3 is 11 amino acids. V was shortened by 11 bases and J by 1 base, with 7 bases between the two germline ends. The CDR3 reads CALKRTDTQYF. DNA of the CDR3: TGTGCCCTAAAACGCACAGATACGCAGTATTTT.

The chain carries TRBV6-2 or TRBV6-3 and TRBJ2-7; the match to TRBD2 covers 13 bases. Germline CDR1 is MNHEY and CDR2 is SVGEGT. V was pared by 0 bases and J by 1 base, with 3 bases of the junction left unmatched. CDR3 size: 17 residues. CDR3 protein: CASSYSGLAGDSYEQYF. The CDR3 region has the DNA TGTGCCAGCAGTTACTCTGGACTAGCGGGGGATTCCTACGAGCAGTACTTC.

Turning to this clone: Mismatch with germline at one junction end may stem from a read error. This chain links TRBV12-3 or TRBV12-4 with TRBJ2-7; 11 nucleotides line up with TRBD2. The CDR3 length is 12 residues. This chain's CDR3 is CASRPSGGSLHF. The CDR3 nucleotides read TGTGCCAGCAGACCTAGCGGGGGGTCTTTGCACTTC.

The rearrangement links TRBV30 to TRBJ2-7; TRBD2 might be the D (5 bases). V lost 1 base and J lost 4, with 11 bases in between. Germline CDR1 and CDR2: GTSNPN and SVGIG (reference sequence). This CDR3 is built from 13 residues. CDR3: CAWSAGGGYEQYF. CDR3 coding DNA: TGTGCCTGGAGTGCCGGAGGCGGTTACGAGCAGTACTTC.

This clone was counted once. This sequence joins TRBV18 and TRBJ2-7; D might be TRBD1 (6 bases). With 3 bases removed from V and 1 base from J, the gap between germline ends came to 16 bases. From germline, CDR1 is KGHSH and CDR2 LQKENI. This CDR3 has 16 residues. The DNA for the CDR3 is TGTGCCAGCTCACCCTTGCACCGGGACATATCCTACGAGCAGTACTTC. It specifies CASSPLHRDISYEQYF.

The J gene is TRBJ1-2, the V gene TRBV9; no clear D. The CDR3 totals 14 residues. The V gene's germline CDR1 is SGDLS and CDR2 YYNGEE. The V and J ends lost 0 bases and 7 bases respectively, with 13 bases between them. In DNA, the CDR3 is TGTGCCAGCAGCGTAGATCCAGGAAAGGTTGGCTACACCTTC. This translates into CASSVDPGKVGYTF.

Of note for this clone: The sample carries other DNA sequences with the same CDR3. The V and J genes are TRBV20-1 and TRBJ1-2, with TRBD1 identical over 7 bases. The V and J ends lost 4 bases and 11 bases, in that order; junction bases with no gene match: 4. This CDR3 is built from 10 residues. Germline loops: CDR1 DFQATT, CDR2 SNEGSKA (reference sequence). CDR3 sequence (DNA): TGCAGTGCTATGTCAGGGGGTTACACCTTC. Translating it yields CSAMSGGYTF.

The chain recombines TRBV24-1 with TRBJ2-7, with D unclear. Germline-derived CDR1 and CDR2 are KGHDR and SFDVKD. Trimming removed 6 bases from V and 2 bases from J, with 22 bases in between. The CDR3 has 17 residues. CDR3 region: CATSNRVGYGEPYEQYF. CDR3 sequence (DNA): TGTGCCACCAGTAACCGCGTGGGCTATGGTGAACCCTACGAGCAGTACTTC.

The chain is built from TRBV3-1 (or the pseudogene TRBV3-2) and TRBJ1-6; D is uncertain. The CDR3 runs 17 residues. CDR1 is LGHDT, CDR2 YNNKEL, per germline (reference sequence). Between the trimmed V and J ends, which lost 1 base and 7 bases, there was a span of 17 bases. CDR3 DNA sequence: TGTGCCAGCAGCCAAGCCCCCCGGGAGGTTGGCAATTCACCCCTCCACTTT. As protein: CASSQAPREVGNSPLHF.

The V and J genes are TRBV27 and TRBJ2-7; D possibly corresponds to TRBD1 (6 bases). Germline V gene data show CDR1 as MNHEY and CDR2 as SMNVEV (reference sequence). CDR3 length: 14 amino acids. V was shortened by 5 bases and J by 3 bases, with 14 bases between the two germline ends. The CDR3 is CASSPRQANYEQYF. The CDR3 DNA reads as TGTGCCAGCAGTCCCAGACAGGCCAACTACGAGCAGTACTTC.

The gene calls are TRBV10-2 and TRBJ2-1; TRBD1 might be the D (6 bases). Germline V gives CDR1 WSHSY, CDR2 SAAADI. The CDR3 runs to 14 residues. V was clipped by 6 bases and J by 2 bases, with 11 bases between them. CDR3 DNA sequence: TGCGCCAGCAGCCCCAGGGGCACCTACAATGAGCAGTTCTTC. Amino acid sequence: CASSPRGTYNEQFF.

There are a few counts of this clone. The chain is built from TRBV7-2 and TRBJ2-7; 14 nucleotides match TRBD2. Germline assignment: CDR1 SGHTA and CDR2 FQGNSA. The CDR3 has 19 amino acids. V trimming: 6 bases; J trimming: 0 bases; junction bases outside the gene matches: 13. CDR3 sequence reads: CASSLRSGLAGVHSYEQYF. The CDR3 DNA follows: TGTGCCAGCAGTCTTAGGTCGGGACTAGCGGGGGTTCACTCCTACGAGCAGTACTTC.

V usage is TRBV11-3 and J usage is TRBJ1-1, with TRBD1 matching over 7 bases. V shed 1 base and J 5 bases; nucleotides not matched to a gene: 7. The CDR3 runs to 15 residues. Germline values: CDR1 SGHNT, CDR2 YENEEA. CDR3 residues: CASSLGYRGGTEAFF. The CDR3 nucleotides read TGTGCCAGCAGCTTAGGGTACAGGGGAGGAACTGAAGCTTTCTTT.

This clone was detected only once. The chain recombines TRBV30 with TRBJ1-3; 8 bases agree with TRBD1. There are 15 residues in the CDR3. Germline V lookup: CDR1 GTSNPN, CDR2 SVGIG (reference sequence). V gave up 1 base and J gave up 5 bases; unmatched junction bases: 7. The chain's CDR3 is CAWSAETGARNTIYF. The CDR3 DNA reads TGTGCCTGGAGTGCTGAGACAGGGGCTAGAAACACCATATATTTT.

The J gene is TRBJ1-2, the V gene TRBV6-5; tentatively, D is TRBD1 (5 bases). Trimming cost V 4 bases and J 7 bases, with 10 bases left between them. Germline V CDR1 and CDR2: MNHEY, SVGAGI. The CDR3 extends over 12 amino acids. The CDR3 DNA follows: TGTGCCAGCAGTTCAGGGTTGAGTGGCTACACCTTC. It specifies CASSSGLSGYTF.

The chain carries TRBV10-3 and TRBJ2-7; 7 nucleotides match TRBD2. The germline V gene has CDR1 ENHRY and CDR2 SYGVKD. V was pared by 8 bases and J by 2 bases, with 3 bases of the junction left unmatched. The CDR3 has 12 amino acids. CDR3 region: CAIAGETYEQYF. The DNA of the CDR3 is TGTGCCATCGCGGGGGAAACCTACGAGCAGTACTTC.

The J gene is TRBJ2-3, the V gene TRBV11-2, with D possibly TRBD1 on 6 matching bases. Germline CDR1 and CDR2: SGHAT and FQNNGV. Trimming took off 6 bases at V and 6 bases at J, with 10 bases between the two ends. CDR3 length equals 12 residues. Here the CDR3 reads CASSMGADTQYF. CDR3 DNA sequence: TGTGCCAGCAGTATGGGGGCCGATACGCAGTATTTT.

The genes are TRBV19 and TRBJ1-6, with 7 bases aligning to TRBD1. The CDR3 is made up of 15 amino acids. V dropped 5 bases and J dropped 9; count of bases not matched to a gene: 10. Germline V CDR1 and CDR2: LNHDA, SQIVND (reference sequence). In DNA, the CDR3 is TGTGCCAGTAGTGCACGGACAGGCGCCAGTTCACCCCTCCACTTT. Translated, it gives CASSARTGASSPLHF.

This clone has just a few counts. The chain couples TRBV27 to TRBJ1-1, with TRBD1 identical over 7 bases. CDR3 length: 16 amino acids. V lost 5 bases, J lost 0 bases, and 9 bases stayed unmatched. Germline V gene sequence: CDR1 MNHEY, CDR2 SMNVEV (reference sequence). CDR3 sequence: CASSPRFGQVNTEAFF. CDR3 bases: TGTGCCAGCAGTCCTCGCTTTGGACAGGTGAACACTGAAGCTTTCTTT.

In this sample, this clone turned up once. The rearrangement uses TRBV3-1 (or the pseudogene TRBV3-2) and TRBJ2-6; TRBD1 matches 8 bases. Trimming cost V 3 bases and J 0 bases; bases outside gene matches: 4. The CDR3 extends over 17 amino acids. Per germline, CDR1 LGHDT and CDR2 YNNKEL (reference sequence). The CDR3 loop is CASSHDRGPSGANVLTF. In DNA form, the CDR3 reads TGTGCCAGCAGCCATGACAGGGGCCCCTCTGGGGCCAACGTCCTGACTTTC.

The chain has TRBV29-1 and TRBJ1-2; tentative D call: TRBD1 (6 bases). The CDR3 runs 16 residues. Trimming removed 3 bases at V and 3 bases at J, with 20 bases between. Germline V gene lookup returns CDR1 SQVTM and CDR2 ANQGSEA. The CDR3 sequence: CSVDRPRRGEDYGYTF. Written as DNA, the CDR3 is TGCAGCGTTGATCGCCCACGCAGGGGCGAGGACTATGGCTACACCTTC.

The rearrangement links TRBV4-2 to TRBJ2-2, with 11 bases fitting TRBD2. The germline V gene has CDR1 LGHNA and CDR2 YNFKEQ. After removal of 3 bases from V and 2 bases from J, the junction contained 2 bases not matched to a gene. The CDR3 sequence is 16 residues long. The CDR3 loop reads CASSQGTSGNTGELFF. CDR3 nucleotide sequence: TGTGCCAGCAGCCAGGGGACTAGCGGAAACACCGGGGAGCTGTTTTTT.

The chain has TRBV7-2 and TRBJ1-2; TRBD1 aligns across 12 bases. CDR3 size: 14 residues. V lost 5 bases, J lost 8 bases, and 6 bases stayed unmatched. Germline V gives CDR1 SGHTA, CDR2 FQGNSA. The CDR3 DNA is TGTGCCAGCAGCCTTGGGACAGGGGGCTTCGGCTACACCTTC. Protein sequence: CASSLGTGGFGYTF. Variable domain in full (rest from reference TRBV7-2 and TRBJ1-2): GAGVSQSPSNKVTEKGKDVELRCDPISGHTALYWYRQSLGQGLEFLIYFQGNSAPDKSGLPSDRFSAERTGGSVSTLTIQRTQQEDSAVYLCASSLGTGGFGYTFGSGTRLTVV.

The chain employs TRBV28 and TRBJ2-3; 13 nucleotides line up with TRBD2. Germline trimming cut 1 base from V and 2 bases from J; bases unmatched to any gene: 3. Germline V CDR1 and CDR2: MDHEN, SYDVKM. The CDR3 has 17 amino acids. CDR3 nucleotide sequence: TGTGCCAGCAGTTTATCAGGACTAGCGGGGGTCACAGATACGCAGTATTTT. Translating gives CASSLSGLAGVTDTQYF.

The V call is TRBV5-1, the J call TRBJ2-2, with TRBD2 matching 9 bases. Per the germline V gene, CDR1 is SGHRS and CDR2 is YFSETQ. The CDR3 totals 17 residues. V gave up 1 base and J gave up 0 bases; unmatched junction bases: 4. Written as DNA, the CDR3 is TGCGCCAGCAGCTTGAACCCTAGCGGGGCGAACACCGGGGAGCTGTTTTTT. It specifies CASSLNPSGANTGELFF.

The gene calls are TRBV7-6 and TRBJ1-5, with a weak D call TRBD1 (5 bases). CDR1 and CDR2 (germline): SGHVS, FNYEAQ. V lost 1 base and J lost 2, with 12 bases in between. CDR3 length: 16 residues. The CDR3 loop is CASSLGPGLGNQPQHF. CDR3 nucleotide sequence: TGTGCCAGCAGCTTAGGTCCGGGACTTGGCAATCAGCCCCAGCATTTT.

The chain combines TRBV10-3 with TRBJ2-7; TRBD2 matches 8 bases. With V trimmed by 4 bases and J by 6 bases, 8 bases remained unmatched. The CDR3 is 14 residues long. Germline CDR1 is ENHRY and CDR2 is SYGVKD. The CDR3 bases are TGTGCCATCAGTGTTCAAGCGGGGGTGGGCGAGCAGTACTTC. Encoded protein: CAISVQAGVGEQYF.

The rearrangement joins TRBV7-9 to TRBJ1-2, with 7 bases identical to TRBD1. The CDR3 sequence is 17 residues long. Looked up from germline, CDR1 is SEHNR and CDR2 is FQNEAQ (reference sequence). Germline trimming cut 5 bases from V and 6 bases from J; bases unmatched to any gene: 18. The CDR3 DNA reads as TGTGCCAGCAGCGCCTCTGAGGGGGCCCCTCCTTTTAATGGCTACACCTTC. It yields the protein CASSASEGAPPFNGYTF.

The J gene is TRBJ2-7, the V gene TRBV4-1; D possibly corresponds to TRBD2 (5 bases). The germline V gene has CDR1 MGHRA and CDR2 YSYEKL. The CDR3 is 13 amino acids. The germline V and J ends were trimmed by 6 bases and 0 bases, with 9 bases remaining between them. The CDR3 coding sequence is TGCGCCAGCAGTGAGGGCAGCTCCTACGAGCAGTACTTC. Amino acid sequence: CASSEGSSYEQYF.